These 28 T cell receptor beta chains came from one sample sequenced in a study of T cell responses to AZD1222 COVID-19 vaccine. Libraries were prepared by immunoSEQ multiplex PCR; TCRdb keeps only in-frame clonotypes and omits some of them. The sample has tens of thousands of clones, roughly nine tenths seen once. Sequenced material: peripheral blood, taken on day 0 of AZD1222 vaccination. Receptors were obtained from an adult in good health.

The table lists this clone with a few counts. This chain uses TRBV28 with TRBJ1-2; TRBD1 agrees at 7 bases. Germline V gives CDR1 MDHEN, CDR2 SYDVKM. Trimming cost V 5 bases and J 8 bases; bases outside gene matches: 17. CDR3 length: 16 amino acids. CDR3 amino acids: CASSLPDYGRGGGYTF. CDR3 in DNA: TGTGCCAGCAGTCTTCCGGACTATGGTCGAGGGGGCGGCTACACCTTC.

The V call is TRBV27, the J call TRBJ2-7; D is undetermined. CDR1 is MNHEY and CDR2 is SMNVEV in the germline V gene (reference sequence). V lost 3 bases and J lost 0, with 9 bases in between. This CDR3 is 14 amino acids long. CDR3: CASSLGSSSYEQYF. The CDR3 coding sequence is TGTGCCAGCAGTTTGGGCTCTAGCTCCTACGAGCAGTACTTC.

J is TRBJ2-7 and V is TRBV3-1 (or the pseudogene TRBV3-2); TRBD1 or TRBD2 may be the D gene (5 bases each). This CDR3 region has 14 residues. The V gene lost 2 bases and the J gene lost 6 bases, with 14 bases spanning the gap. From germline, CDR1 is LGHDT and CDR2 YNNKEL (reference sequence). The CDR3 region is CASSQWGPAGEQYF. The CDR3 DNA reads TGTGCCAGCAGCCAATGGGGCCCGGCGGGCGAGCAGTACTTC.

This clone was seen once. This chain uses TRBV29-1 with TRBJ1-2; perhaps TRBD1 as D (5 bases). The CDR3 loop spans 13 amino acids. Trimming removed 4 bases from V and 0 bases from J, with 9 bases in between. Germline loops: CDR1 SQVTM, CDR2 ANQGSEA. The DNA for the CDR3 is TGCAGCGTTGGGGGGACGGCTAACTATGGCTACACCTTC. Translation: CSVGGTANYGYTF.

The J gene is TRBJ1-1, the V gene TRBV19; the D gene is possibly TRBD1 (5 bases). Germline loops: CDR1 LNHDA, CDR2 SQIVND (reference sequence). CDR3 length equals 13 residues. V shed 5 bases and J shed 0 bases, with 7 bases lying between them. CDR3 sequence (DNA): TGTGCCAGTAGTCCGGGACTGAACACTGAAGCTTTCTTT. It specifies CASSPGLNTEAFF.

This clone was seen a single time. The J gene is TRBJ2-1, the V gene TRBV3-1 (or the pseudogene TRBV3-2), with unresolved D. The V gene's germline CDR1 is LGHDT and CDR2 YNNKEL (reference sequence). Trimming stripped 0 bases from V and 2 bases from J, with 8 bases between. This CDR3 contains 15 residues. This chain's CDR3 is CASSQDGNPYNEQFF. CDR3 DNA: TGTGCCAGCAGCCAAGATGGCAATCCCTACAATGAGCAGTTCTTC.

The V gene is TRBV6-5, the J gene TRBJ2-3, with D perhaps TRBD1 (6 bases). This CDR3 is 12 amino acids long. The germline V gene has CDR1 MNHEY and CDR2 SVGAGI. V was pared by 8 bases and J by 2 bases, with 8 bases between. The CDR3 DNA sequence: TGTGCCAGCCGGGACACCACAGATACGCAGTATTTT. Its translation is CASRDTTDTQYF.

This clone was observed a few times. J is TRBJ2-1 and V is TRBV7-6, with 8 bases aligning to TRBD1. With 5 bases clipped from V and 4 bases from J, the junction kept 13 bases outside the gene matches. The germline V gene has CDR1 SGHVS and CDR2 FNYEAQ. The CDR3 consists of 17 residues. The CDR3 protein is CASSPETGAMIYNEQFF. Here the CDR3 DNA reads TGTGCCAGCAGCCCAGAGACAGGGGCAATGATTTACAATGAGCAGTTCTTC. Supplemented by reference TRBV7-6 and TRBJ2-1, the full variable domain reads GAGVSQSPRYKVTKRGQDVALRCDPISGHVSLYWYRQALGQGPEFLTYFNYEAQQDKSGLPNDRFSAERPEGSISTLTIQRTEQRDSAMYRCASSPETGAMIYNEQFFGPGTRLTVL.

The rearrangement uses TRBV7-2 and TRBJ1-2; 8 nucleotides agree with TRBD1. With V trimmed by 1 base and J by 4 bases, 2 bases remained unmatched. The CDR3 is made up of 14 amino acids. Germline V gene lookup returns CDR1 SGHTA and CDR2 FQGNSA. CDR3 protein: CASSLGQGIYGYTF. In DNA, the CDR3 is TGTGCCAGCAGCTTAGGACAGGGGATCTATGGCTACACCTTC.

The CDR3 coding sequence is TGTGCCAGCAGCTTAGGAACTAGCGGGACGGGTGAGCAGTTCTTC. It translates to CASSLGTSGTGEQFF. The V call is TRBV7-2, the J call TRBJ2-1; 10 nucleotides agree with TRBD2. The CDR3 sequence is 15 residues long. Trimming at V came to 1 base and at J to 9 bases, leaving 6 bases not matched to a gene. The germline CDR1 and CDR2 sequences are SGHTA and FQGNSA.

V gene TRBV6-1 combines with J gene TRBJ1-1, with D possibly matching TRBD1 (5 bases). The CDR3 covers 15 residues. Trimming removed 1 base from V and 0 bases from J, with 9 bases in between. Looked up from germline, CDR1 is MNHNS and CDR2 is SASEGT. The CDR3 nucleotides are TGTGCCAGCAGTGAAGTACCAGGGCTGAACACTGAAGCTTTCTTT. This encodes CASSEVPGLNTEAFF.

The J gene is TRBJ1-6, the V gene TRBV19; D call uncertain. The CDR3 loop spans 16 amino acids. Germline CDR1 LNHDA, CDR2 SQIVND (reference sequence). Trimming removed 6 bases from V and 1 base from J, with 13 bases in between. The CDR3 here is CASRGPGGSYNSPLHF. CDR3 nucleotide sequence: TGTGCCAGTAGGGGCCCCGGTGGGTCCTATAATTCACCCCTCCACTTT.

The chain uses TRBV20-1 and TRBJ2-1, with D perhaps TRBD1 or TRBD2 (5 bases each). Trimming cost V 3 bases and J 0 bases, with 9 bases left between them. Germline CDR1 and CDR2: DFQATT and SNEGSKA (reference sequence). The CDR3 totals 14 residues. The CDR3 is CSASDGASYNEQFF. CDR3 DNA sequence: TGCAGTGCTAGTGACGGGGCCTCCTACAATGAGCAGTTCTTC.

This chain joins TRBV30 and TRBJ1-2; a weak D match, TRBD1 (6 bases). This CDR3 region has 15 residues. Germline V CDR1 and CDR2: GTSNPN, SVGIG (reference sequence). V lost 5 bases, J lost 7 bases, and 23 bases lay in between. The DNA for the CDR3 is TGTGCCTGGGCCACAGGGTTGTCGGCGATAGGTGGCTACACCTTC. Residues: CAWATGLSAIGGYTF. The full variable domain, its missing parts supplied by reference TRBV30 and TRBJ1-2, is SQTIHQWPATLVQPVGSPLSLECTVEGTSNPNLYWYRQAAGRGLQLLFYSVGIGQISSEVPQNLSASRPQDRQFILSSKKLLLSDSGFYLCAWATGLSAIGGYTFGSGTRLTVV.

V is TRBV6-5 and J is TRBJ2-6; D not resolved. V lost 5 bases and J 0 bases, leaving 8 bases between the germline ends. The CDR3 is made up of 15 amino acids. Germline V gives CDR1 MNHEY, CDR2 SVGAGI. CDR3 nucleotides: TGTGCCAGCAGTCAGCTCAGCTCTGGGGCCAACGTCCTGACTTTC. Encoded protein: CASSQLSSGANVLTF.

This clone was counted only a few times. DNA for the CDR3: TGCAGCGTTAAACGCGGACCCCTGGGGGGGCCCTACAATGAGCAGTTCTTC. It translates to CSVKRGPLGGPYNEQFF. The chain joins TRBV29-1 to TRBJ2-1, with D possibly TRBD2 on 7 matching bases. The V gene's germline CDR1 is SQVTM and CDR2 ANQGSEA. The length of the CDR3 is 17 residues. The ends were cut back, 5 bases at V and 2 bases at J, with 22 bases in the middle.

V and J are TRBV9 and TRBJ2-5; TRBD2 aligns across 15 bases. From germline, CDR1 is SGDLS and CDR2 YYNGEE. The CDR3 length is 15 residues. V trimming: 3 bases; J trimming: 4 bases; junction bases outside the gene matches: 1. The CDR3 nucleotides are TGTGCCAGCAGCGGGGGACTAGCGGGAGGAGAGACCCAGTACTTC. This sequence encodes CASSGGLAGGETQYF.

The chain combines TRBV5-1 with TRBJ1-3, with a possible D match to TRBD1 (6 bases). CDR3 length: 15 residues. The germline gives CDR1 SGHRS, CDR2 YFSETQ. The ends were cut back, 0 bases at V and 3 bases at J, with 10 bases in the middle. CDR3 sequence reads: CASSLEAGDGNTIYF. The CDR3 DNA sequence: TGCGCCAGCAGCTTGGAGGCAGGGGATGGAAACACCATATATTTT.

J is TRBJ1-3 and V is TRBV5-8; D is perhaps TRBD1 (6 bases). CDR3 length equals 14 residues. V lost 0 bases and J lost 2, with 6 bases in between. CDR1 is SGHTS and CDR2 is YDEGEE in the germline V gene. CDR3 coding DNA: TGTGCCAGCAGCTTGGGACAGGCTGGAAACACCATATATTTT. Its protein product is CASSLGQAGNTIYF.

J is TRBJ2-5 and V is TRBV15; D is ambiguous. This CDR3 contains 15 residues. Trimming stripped 1 base from V and 5 bases from J, with 14 bases between. Germline-derived CDR1 and CDR2 are LNHNV and YYDKDF (reference sequence). CDR3 amino acids: CATSRGSPAWETQYF. DNA for the CDR3: TGTGCCACCAGCAGAGGCTCGCCTGCCTGGGAGACCCAGTACTTC.

As for this clone: Other DNA sequences of this sample code for an identical CDR3. The V call is TRBV7-9, the J call TRBJ1-1; D unresolved. CDR1 is SEHNR and CDR2 is FQNEAQ in the germline V gene (reference sequence). Between the trimmed V and J ends, which lost 1 base and 2 bases, there was a span of 8 bases. This CDR3 has 14 residues. The CDR3 nucleotides read TGTGCCAGCAGCTTAGAGGGCATAAACACTGAAGCTTTCTTT. Its protein product is CASSLEGINTEAFF.

This clone has a handful of counts. This chain uses TRBV28 with TRBJ2-5; 12 bases align to TRBD1. The CDR3 totals 17 residues. In germline, CDR1 is MDHEN, CDR2 SYDVKM. Trimming took 0 bases from V and 5 from J; bases not matched to a gene: 7. The CDR3 spells CASSLWVWDRGQETQYF. The CDR3 DNA reads TGTGCCAGCAGTTTATGGGTCTGGGACAGGGGGCAGGAGACCCAGTACTTC.

The CDR3 loop is CAISERRDNHEQFF. As DNA, the CDR3 is TGTGCCATCAGTGAGAGGAGGGACAATCATGAGCAGTTCTTC. This chain links TRBV10-3 with TRBJ2-1; D possibly uses TRBD1 or TRBD2 (6 bases each). V was shortened by 2 bases and J by 8 bases, with 13 bases between the two germline ends. The CDR3 consists of 14 residues. Germline loops: CDR1 ENHRY, CDR2 SYGVKD.

J is TRBJ1-1 and V is TRBV7-3, with D perhaps TRBD1 (6 bases). This CDR3 contains 15 residues. Deletions cut 0 bases from V and 5 bases from J, with 13 bases between. Germline V gene sequence: CDR1 SGHTA, CDR2 FQGTGA. In DNA form, the CDR3 reads TGTGCCAGCAGCTTAACTGGGGGGCTGGGGACTGAAGCTTTCTTT. Amino acids: CASSLTGGLGTEAFF.

The V call is TRBV2, the J call TRBJ2-6; no clear D. This CDR3 contains 16 residues. The V end was cut by 0 bases, the J end by 1 base, with 7 bases between. Germline V gene sequence: CDR1 SNHLY, CDR2 FYNNEI. The CDR3 DNA is TGTGCCAGCAGTGAAGCGAGAACTTCTGGGGCCAACGTCCTGACTTTC. Protein sequence: CASSEARTSGANVLTF.

V usage is TRBV30 and J usage is TRBJ2-7; 8 bases are a match to TRBD1. Trimming took 5 bases from V and 4 from J; bases not matched to a gene: 13. CDR1 GTSNPN and CDR2 SVGIG come from the germline V gene (reference sequence). This CDR3 is built from 15 residues. The CDR3 sequence: CAWDRTGLGLYEQYF. For the CDR3, the DNA is TGTGCCTGGGATAGGACAGGGCTGGGATTATACGAGCAGTACTTC. The entire variable domain, with the rest obtained from reference TRBV30 and TRBJ2-7, is as follows: SQTIHQWPATLVQPVGSPLSLECTVEGTSNPNLYWYRQAAGRGLQLLFYSVGIGQISSEVPQNLSASRPQDRQFILSSKKLLLSDSGFYLCAWDRTGLGLYEQYFGPGTRLTVT.

The rearrangement links TRBV20-1 to TRBJ2-5; D remains ambiguous. The CDR3 runs to 10 residues. The V gene lost 3 bases and the J gene lost 4 bases, with 3 bases spanning the gap. The V gene's germline CDR1 is DFQATT and CDR2 SNEGSKA (reference sequence). The CDR3 nucleotides read TGCAGTGCTAGTGGAGAGACCCAGTACTTC. Translation: CSASGETQYF.

This clone was detected once. This sequence joins TRBV28 and TRBJ1-4; D ambiguous. The CDR3 is 15 residues long. Germline loops: CDR1 MDHEN, CDR2 SYDVKM. The V end lost 3 bases, the J end lost 7 bases, and 15 bases lay between the germline ends. CDR3 nucleotides: TGTGCCAGCAGTTTCCTGGACCTTTCGGGTGAAAAACTGTTTTTT. Encoded protein: CASSFLDLSGEKLFF.